This TCR beta chain is drawn from a study of OX40 agonist ivuxolimab in advanced cancers. Whole-study findings and limits: On average, CD8+ T cells showed a greater number of expanded clones than CD4+.

Concerning this clone: What it binds is unknown.

V was shortened by 3 bases and J by 5 bases, with 15 bases between the two germline ends. The length of the CDR3 is 15 residues. Germline V gives CDR1 SGHAT, CDR2 FQNNGV. At baseline, cycle 4 day 1, and cycle 7 day 1, blood was sampled. The method was immunoSEQ multiplex PCR; TCRdb's version includes in-frame clones alone and lacks a portion of them. The repertoire consists of over 65,000 clones, with 80% to 95% occurring once and the leading ten covering nearly 0.55%. This clonotype was sampled from an adult with an advanced solid tumor such as melanoma, head and neck, liver or kidney cancer. The rearrangement links TRBV11-2 to TRBJ2-3; D is uncertain. The sample here was CD4+ or CD8+ T cells sorted from blood, taken in a trial of the OX40 agonist ivuxolimab. CDR3 sequence: CASSFHLESRDTQYF. The CDR3 DNA reads TGTGCCAGCAGCTTCCACCTCGAGAGTAGAGATACGCAGTATTTT.